A single sample is the source of the 24 T cell receptor beta chains below, sequenced in a study of shared clonotypes between healthy human individuals. Sequencing was performed with immunoSEQ multiplex PCR; in TCRdb, only in-frame clones are kept and a portion is missing. The sample yields a few million clones, 85% to 95% seen once. Source material: naive CD4+ T cells from PBMCs. Subset defined: CD45RA+ positively selected. The receptor set was obtained from a man between 18 and 35 years old in good health. Some clones in this sample may be carry-over from other donors' samples.

The genes are TRBV6-1 and TRBJ2-7, with 9 bases aligning to TRBD1. The CDR3 is 15 residues long. V trimming: 2 bases; J trimming: 3 bases; junction bases outside the gene matches: 5. Germline V gene data show CDR1 as MNHNS and CDR2 as SASEGT. This CDR3 reads CASSEYPGQGYEQYF. The CDR3 region has the DNA TGTGCCAGCAGTGAATATCCGGGACAGGGCTACGAGCAGTACTTC.

This chain uses TRBV7-3 with TRBJ2-3; TRBD1 agrees at 7 bases. The trim removed 2 bases at V and 4 bases at J, leaving 6 bases unmatched. Looked up from germline, CDR1 is SGHTA and CDR2 is FQGTGA. The CDR3 runs to 15 residues. This CDR3 reads CASSLEGAAADTQYF. CDR3 DNA: TGTGCCAGCAGCTTAGAGGGGGCGGCGGCAGATACGCAGTATTTT. The whole variable domain, filled in from reference TRBV7-3 and TRBJ2-3, reads GAGVSQTPSNKVTEKGKYVELRCDPISGHTALYWYRQSLGQGPEFLIYFQGTGAADDSGLPNDRFFAVRPEGSVSTLKIQRTERGDSAVYLCASSLEGAAADTQYFGPGTRLTVL.

This clone was seen only once. The chain carries TRBV7-2 and TRBJ2-1, with 10 bases fitting TRBD2. Germline CDR1 reads SGHTA; CDR2 reads FQGNSA. The V and J ends lost 0 bases and 5 bases, in that order; junction bases with no gene match: 10. The CDR3 has 18 residues. The DNA for the CDR3 is TGTGCCAGCAGCTTAGCGTTGGCTAGCGGGAGAAAACACAATGAGCAGTTCTTC. Protein product: CASSLALASGRKHNEQFF.

V and J are TRBV7-8 and TRBJ2-3, with a possible D match to TRBD2 (6 bases). Germline CDR1 and CDR2: SGHVS and FQNEAQ. Trimming stripped 2 bases from V and 0 bases from J, with 9 bases between. This CDR3 contains 15 residues. CDR3 sequence (DNA): TGTGCCAGCAGCTTAAGGGACTTTAGCACAGATACGCAGTATTTT. Amino acids: CASSLRDFSTDTQYF.

This clone was recorded only once. The gene calls are TRBV2 and TRBJ1-3; weak D call: TRBD1 (6 bases). Between the trimmed V and J ends, which lost 1 base and 8 bases, there was a span of 12 bases. Germline-derived CDR1 and CDR2 are SNHLY and FYNNEI. This CDR3 is built from 14 residues. CDR3 nucleotide sequence: TGTGCCAGCAGTGAAGGGGGAAGGGGGGACACCATATATTTT. It codes for CASSEGGRGDTIYF.

On this clone itself: This same CDR3 is encoded by further DNA sequences in the sample. The chain uses TRBV7-3 and TRBJ2-1, with D possibly TRBD2 on 5 matching bases. The CDR3 sequence is 15 residues long. Germline V gene data show CDR1 as SGHTA and CDR2 as FQGTGA. The V and J ends lost 6 bases and 0 bases respectively, with 12 bases between them. CDR3 nucleotides: TGTGCCAGCAGTCTCCTGGGGAGCTCCTACAATGAGCAGTTCTTC. This encodes CASSLLGSSYNEQFF.

The J gene is TRBJ2-7, the V gene TRBV14, with D possibly TRBD2 on 5 matching bases. Trimming took off 4 bases at V and 0 bases at J, with 16 bases between the two ends. This CDR3 contains 16 residues. Germline V CDR1 and CDR2: SGHDN, FVKESK. CDR3 coding DNA: TGTGCCAGCAGCCCGGTTTCGTTAGGGAGCTCCTACGAGCAGTACTTC. Protein sequence: CASSPVSLGSSYEQYF.

The CDR3 region is CASSNYRGGEQYF. CDR3 in DNA: TGTGCCAGCAGTAACTACAGGGGAGGCGAGCAGTACTTC. V is TRBV2 and J is TRBJ2-7; tentative D call: TRBD1 (7 bases). The V gene lost 5 bases and the J gene lost 6 bases, with 14 bases spanning the gap. Germline assignment: CDR1 SNHLY and CDR2 FYNNEI. The CDR3 extends over 13 amino acids.

The rearrangement uses TRBV28 and TRBJ2-3, with 7 bases aligning to TRBD1. V was pared by 7 bases and J by 4 bases, with 8 bases of the junction left unmatched. Looked up from germline, CDR1 is MDHEN and CDR2 is SYDVKM. This CDR3 has 14 amino acids. The CDR3 loop reads CASTHNRGPDTQYF. CDR3 nucleotide sequence: TGTGCCAGCACCCATAACAGGGGACCAGATACGCAGTATTTT.

V usage is TRBV2 and J usage is TRBJ1-1; D remains unclear. V lost 4 bases, J lost 1 base, and 7 bases lay in between. The CDR3 runs to 13 residues. Germline V lookup: CDR1 SNHLY, CDR2 FYNNEI. CDR3 sequence (DNA): TGTGCCAGCAGTGGAAACGGGAACACTGAAGCTTTCTTT. Translation: CASSGNGNTEAFF.

V gene TRBV7-9 combines with J gene TRBJ2-1, with D perhaps TRBD1 (5 bases). The V gene's germline CDR1 is SEHNR and CDR2 FQNEAQ (reference sequence). V was pared by 2 bases and J by 3 bases, with 8 bases between. The CDR3 extends over 14 amino acids. The chain's CDR3 is CASSLPDNYNEQFF. The CDR3 DNA is TGTGCCAGCAGCTTACCGGACAACTACAATGAGCAGTTCTTC.

V gene TRBV28 combines with J gene TRBJ1-5; the match to TRBD1 covers 9 bases. Unmatched junction bases numbered 6, after V lost 5 bases and J lost 4 bases. The germline V gene has CDR1 MDHEN and CDR2 SYDVKM. This CDR3 contains 15 residues. The CDR3 DNA sequence: TGTGCCAGCAGTCCGGACAGGGGATGGAATCAGCCCCAGCATTTT. This gives the protein CASSPDRGWNQPQHF.

This clone came up a few times. The chain joins TRBV28 to TRBJ1-1, with 7 bases matching TRBD1. The CDR3 length is 15 residues. With 2 bases clipped from V and 5 bases from J, the junction kept 8 bases outside the gene matches. The germline V gene has CDR1 MDHEN and CDR2 SYDVKM. The CDR3 is CASSLMTGSGTEAFF. The CDR3, as DNA: TGTGCCAGCAGTTTAATGACAGGGTCGGGGACTGAAGCTTTCTTT.

In its sample, this clone was seen once. This chain uses TRBV28 with TRBJ2-3; D gene unclear. This CDR3 has 15 amino acids. Deletions cut 5 bases from V and 1 base from J, with 13 bases between. Per the germline V gene, CDR1 is MDHEN and CDR2 is SYDVKM. The CDR3 sequence: CASSASLGGTDTQYF. The CDR3 bases are TGTGCCAGCAGTGCGTCGTTGGGTGGCACAGATACGCAGTATTTT.

This clone was counted a few times. CDR3 in amino acids: CASSYLQGSGELFF. In DNA form, the CDR3 reads TGTGCCAGCAGTTATTTACAGGGTTCCGGGGAGCTGTTTTTT. The V and J genes are TRBV27 and TRBJ2-2; D might be TRBD1 (6 bases). The V end was cut by 4 bases, the J end by 6 bases, with 12 bases between. The CDR3 length is 14 residues. Germline lookup yields CDR1 MNHEY and CDR2 SMNVEV (reference sequence).

V and J are TRBV6-1 and TRBJ2-5; 9 bases map to TRBD1. V dropped 2 bases and J dropped 4; count of bases not matched to a gene: 8. The germline gives CDR1 MNHNS, CDR2 SASEGT. The CDR3 spans 16 residues. The CDR3 DNA sequence: TGTGCCAGCAGTGAATTGGGACAGGGACGGGGAGAGACCCAGTACTTC. Translating gives CASSELGQGRGETQYF.

V gene TRBV28 combines with J gene TRBJ1-1; TRBD1 is a possible D gene (6 bases). Between the trimmed V and J ends, which lost 6 bases and 11 bases, there was a span of 16 bases. Germline V gene sequence: CDR1 MDHEN, CDR2 SYDVKM. CDR3 size: 12 residues. DNA of the CDR3: TGTGCCAGCAGCCCGCAGGGGCTTGAGGCTTTCTTT. The encoded protein is CASSPQGLEAFF.

The rearrangement joins TRBV6-6 to TRBJ2-1; weak D call: TRBD2 (5 bases). V lost 0 bases to trimming and J lost 2 bases, with 11 bases between them. Germline V gives CDR1 MNHNY, CDR2 SVGAGI (reference sequence). This CDR3 comprises 16 residues. In nucleotides, the CDR3 is TGTGCCAGCAGTTACTCCCCTAGCAGTACCTACAATGAGCAGTTCTTC. The encoded protein is CASSYSPSSTYNEQFF.

A remark on this clone: The sample has other DNA sequences that encode this CDR3 too. J is TRBJ2-7 and V is TRBV28; D ambiguous. V lost 5 bases, J lost 2 bases, and 10 bases lay in between. CDR3 length: 13 amino acids. The germline V gene encodes CDR1 MDHEN and CDR2 SYDVKM. The DNA for the CDR3 is TGTGCCAGCAGTCCGACACCTACCTACGAGCAGTACTTC. It translates to CASSPTPTYEQYF. Filled out from reference TRBV28 and TRBJ2-7, the complete variable domain reads DVKVTQSSRYLVKRTGEKVFLECVQDMDHENMFWYRQDPGLGLRLIYFSYDVKMKEKGDIPEGYSVSREKKERFSLILESASTNQTSMYLCASSPTPTYEQYFGPGTRLTVT.

The chain is built from TRBV2 and TRBJ2-7, with 7 bases identical to TRBD1. The CDR3 sequence is 15 residues long. V shed 1 base and J 0 bases; nucleotides not matched to a gene: 3. Germline V lookup: CDR1 SNHLY, CDR2 FYNNEI. As DNA, the CDR3 is TGTGCCAGCAGTGAAGATCGGACAGGCTCCTACGAGCAGTACTTC. This translates into CASSEDRTGSYEQYF.

This clone was picked up a small number of times. The V call is TRBV2, the J call TRBJ1-5; 12 bases are shared with TRBD1. V lost 6 bases, J lost 1 base, and 4 bases stayed unmatched. Germline assignment: CDR1 SNHLY and CDR2 FYNNEI. The CDR3 contains 16 residues. Here the CDR3 reads CASRGTGGGSNQPQHF. In DNA form, the CDR3 reads TGTGCCAGCAGAGGGACAGGGGGCGGAAGCAATCAGCCCCAGCATTTT.

The rearrangement links TRBV29-1 to TRBJ2-2, with D unclear. V was pared by 6 bases and J by 2 bases, with 10 bases between. The V gene's germline CDR1 is SQVTM and CDR2 ANQGSEA. The CDR3 spans 13 residues. As DNA, the CDR3 is TGCAGCGTCGCCCAAGGAAACACCGGGGAGCTGTTTTTT. The encoded protein is CSVAQGNTGELFF.

This chain links TRBV5-1 with TRBJ2-3, with 9 bases aligning to TRBD1. CDR1 is SGHRS and CDR2 is YFSETQ in the germline V gene. V lost 0 bases, J lost 2 bases, and 1 base stayed unmatched. The length of the CDR3 is 15 residues. The CDR3 DNA follows: TGCGCCAGCAGCTTGGGGGACAGGGCCACAGATACGCAGTATTTT. This encodes CASSLGDRATDTQYF.

The chain has TRBV28 and TRBJ2-7; 9 bases match TRBD2. Germline-derived CDR1 and CDR2 are MDHEN and SYDVKM. There are 14 residues in the CDR3. The junction had 8 bases not matched to a gene; V was cut back by 7 bases and J by 4 bases. This CDR3 reads CASKGSGRTYEQYF. The CDR3 bases are TGTGCCAGCAAGGGTAGCGGGAGAACATACGAGCAGTACTTC. Looking up the rest from reference TRBV28 and TRBJ2-7 gives the full variable domain: DVKVTQSSRYLVKRTGEKVFLECVQDMDHENMFWYRQDPGLGLRLIYFSYDVKMKEKGDIPEGYSVSREKKERFSLILESASTNQTSMYLCASKGSGRTYEQYFGPGTRLTVT.